This T cell receptor (beta chain) stems from a study of OX40 agonist ivuxolimab in advanced cancers. Across the study: Patients received intravenous ivuxolimab every 2 weeks at 0.01 to 10 mg/kg. Among those enrolled, mean age was about 58 years (range about 20 to 79) and about 82% were male.

Study-wide findings and caveats: More expanded clones were found, on average, in CD8+ than in CD4+ T cells.

Profiling relied on immunoSEQ multiplex PCR, and the TCRdb table lists in-frame clones only, not all of them. Of roughly 89,000 clones listed, roughly 90% are singletons. V dropped 5 bases and J dropped 0 bases, with 11 bases sitting between them. CDR3 length: 16 amino acids. The germline V gene encodes CDR1 SGHTA and CDR2 FQGNSA. As concerns this clone: Its antigen is still unknown.

The TCR originated in an adult with an advanced solid tumor such as melanoma, head and neck, liver or kidney cancer. This chain connects TRBV7-2 to TRBJ2-6, with D tentatively TRBD1 or TRBD2 (6 bases each). Sequencing used CD4+ or CD8+ T cells sorted from blood, obtained in a trial of the OX40 agonist ivuxolimab. CDR3 DNA: TGTGCCAGCAGCCTCGGAGGGGGCTCTGGGGCCAACGTCCTGACTTTC. Translation gives CASSLGGGSGANVLTF.